A single sample gave rise to the 2 T cell receptor beta chains below, sequenced in a study of OX40 agonist ivuxolimab in advanced cancers. Using immunoSEQ multiplex PCR, the repertoire was profiled, and TCRdb retains in-frame clones only, with some absent. Of some 33,000 clones in the sample, roughly four fifths were seen once. The sequences come from CD4+ or CD8+ T cells sorted from blood, collected in a trial of the OX40 agonist ivuxolimab. The origin of the receptors is an adult with an advanced solid tumor such as melanoma, head and neck, liver or kidney cancer.

The chain joins TRBV4-2 to TRBJ1-6; 7 bases line up with TRBD1. Germline V lookup: CDR1 LGHNA, CDR2 YNFKEQ. This CDR3 region has 16 residues. J was trimmed by 2 bases and V by 1 base; bases with no gene match: 2. The CDR3 coding sequence is TGTGCCAGCAGCCAAGGGGGACAGACCTATAATTCACCCCTCCACTTT. It yields the protein CASSQGGQTYNSPLHF.

This clone has more than one count but fewer than ten. This chain joins TRBV6-5 and TRBJ2-3, with D unclear. The CDR3 sequence is 13 residues long. The V and J ends lost 2 bases and 5 bases respectively, with 8 bases between them. Looked up from germline, CDR1 is MNHEY and CDR2 is SVGAGI. CDR3 DNA: TGTGCCAGCAGTTACGATCTGCGAGATACGCAGTATTTT. Translated, it gives CASSYDLRDTQYF.